Listed below are T cell receptor beta chains from one sample, sequenced in a study of cytomegalovirus exposure and HLA in healthy donors. The table came from immunoSEQ multiplex PCR; TCRdb's copy has only in-frame clones and leaves some out. Among about 130,000 clones listed, roughly 78% were seen once. The sequencing input was PBMCs. These TCRs come from a man aged 30 to 45 in good health and CMV-seropositive. The CDR3 runs from the conserved cysteine through the conserved F or W. A D gene is named only where the DNA matches it firmly. Only part of the rows carry a size: once, few, many, or a class if the clone is expanded.

j_gene: TRBJ2-3; v_gene: TRBV9; abundance: -; d_gene: TRBD2; CDR3nt: TGTGCCAGCAGCGTAGATCTGGCTAGCGGAGTCACAGATACGCAGTATTTT; CDR3aa: CASSVDLASGVTDTQYF
j_gene: TRBJ1-1; v_gene: TRBV10-2; abundance: -; d_gene: TRBD1; CDR3nt: TGCGCCAGCAGCCAGGGACAGATAAGTTCAGGGGCTTTCTTT; CDR3aa: CASSQGQISSGAFF
j_gene: TRBJ1-2; v_gene: TRBV7-6; abundance: -; d_gene: -; CDR3nt: TGTGCCAGCAGCCAAGCCCAGGGAGGATATGGCTACACCTTC; CDR3aa: CASSQAQGGYGYTF
j_gene: TRBJ2-7; v_gene: TRBV2; abundance: -; d_gene: -; CDR3nt: TGTGCCAGCAGTGCCGCGTGGCAGCGAACCTACGAGCAGTACTTC; CDR3aa: CASSAAWQRTYEQYF
j_gene: TRBJ1-1; v_gene: TRBV5-6; abundance: once; d_gene: -; CDR3nt: TGTGCCAGCAGAAAAGGGGGGGGGACTGAAGCTTTCTTT; CDR3aa: CASRKGGGTEAFF
j_gene: TRBJ2-5; v_gene: TRBV7-8; abundance: -; d_gene: TRBD1; CDR3nt: TGTGCCAGCAGTGCCGGGACAGAGATGGGAGAGACCCAGTACTTC; CDR3aa: CASSAGTEMGETQYF
j_gene: TRBJ2-2; v_gene: TRBV25-1; abundance: -; d_gene: TRBD1; CDR3nt: TGTGCCAGCAGTAAACAGGGGACCGGAGACACCGGGGAGCTGTTTTTT; CDR3aa: CASSKQGTGDTGELFF
j_gene: TRBJ1-1; v_gene: TRBV5-8; abundance: -; d_gene: -; CDR3nt: TGTGCCAGCAGCCCCGGTGGAGGGTCTAACACTGAAGCTTTCTTT; CDR3aa: CASSPGGGSNTEAFF
j_gene: TRBJ2-7; v_gene: TRBV28; abundance: -; d_gene: TRBD1; CDR3nt: TGTGCCAGCAGTTTACTTGGGGGACAGGGAGACTCCTACGAGCAGTACTTC; CDR3aa: CASSLLGGQGDSYEQYF
j_gene: TRBJ2-3; v_gene: TRBV10-3; abundance: -; d_gene: -; CDR3nt: TGTGCCATCGCTAGCCGGGCCACAGATACGCAGTATTTT; CDR3aa: CAIASRATDTQYF
j_gene: TRBJ2-3; v_gene: TRBV19; abundance: -; d_gene: TRBD2; CDR3nt: TGTGCCAGTAGTAGGCCTAGCGGGGGAGATACGCAGTATTTT; CDR3aa: CASSRPSGGDTQYF
j_gene: TRBJ1-1; v_gene: TRBV4-1; abundance: -; d_gene: -; CDR3nt: TGCGCCAGCAGCCAGTCCTGGGCCACTGAAGCTTTCTTT; CDR3aa: CASSQSWATEAFF
j_gene: TRBJ1-5; v_gene: TRBV5-7; abundance: -; d_gene: -; CDR3nt: TGTGCCAGCAGCTTGCAGGGAACAAAAAAAAGTCAGCCCCAGCATTTT; CDR3aa: CASSLQGTKKSQPQHF
j_gene: TRBJ2-1; v_gene: TRBV5-6; abundance: -; d_gene: TRBD1; CDR3nt: TGTGCCAGCAGCTCCAGGGGGCGCGGGCCGTCCTACAATGAGCAGTTCTTC; CDR3aa: CASSSRGRGPSYNEQFF
j_gene: TRBJ1-1; v_gene: TRBV9; abundance: -; d_gene: -; CDR3nt: TGTGCCAGCAGCTCCACGTACATGCACACTGAAGCTTTCTTT; CDR3aa: CASSSTYMHTEAFF
j_gene: TRBJ2-7; v_gene: TRBV7-7; abundance: -; d_gene: TRBD1; CDR3nt: TGTGCCAGCAGCTTAGACCGGACAGGCGAGCAGTACTTC; CDR3aa: CASSLDRTGEQYF
j_gene: TRBJ2-7; v_gene: TRBV28; abundance: few; d_gene: -; CDR3nt: TGTGCCAGTAAAACGACAGGCTACGAGCAGTACTTC; CDR3aa: CASKTTGYEQYF
j_gene: TRBJ1-2; v_gene: TRBV27; abundance: -; d_gene: TRBD1; CDR3nt: TGTGCCAGCAGTGATACGACAGGGCGATATGGCTACACCTTC; CDR3aa: CASSDTTGRYGYTF
j_gene: TRBJ2-1; v_gene: TRBV11-2; abundance: few; d_gene: TRBD1; CDR3nt: TGTGCCAGCAGCTTAGTGATAGCTCAGGGGGCAGTTGAGCAGTTCTTC; CDR3aa: CASSLVIAQGAVEQFF
j_gene: TRBJ2-7; v_gene: TRBV6-6; abundance: -; d_gene: -; CDR3nt: TGTGCCAGCAGTCTCTCGGAAGGGGCCTGGGAGCAGTACTTC; CDR3aa: CASSLSEGAWEQYF
j_gene: TRBJ1-2; v_gene: TRBV6-6; abundance: -; d_gene: -; CDR3nt: TGTGCCAGCAGTCCCTCTGTCAGGGAGGTCGGCTACACCTTC; CDR3aa: CASSPSVREVGYTF
j_gene: TRBJ2-3; v_gene: TRBV13; abundance: -; d_gene: -; CDR3nt: TGTGCCAGCAGCTTGGGCGGAGGCTACACAGATACGCAGTATTTT; CDR3aa: CASSLGGGYTDTQYF
j_gene: TRBJ2-1; v_gene: TRBV19; abundance: -; d_gene: TRBD2; CDR3nt: TGTGCCAGTAGTATCGGGCTAGCGGGGGGTAGGGAGCAGTTCTTC; CDR3aa: CASSIGLAGGREQFF
j_gene: TRBJ2-7; v_gene: TRBV25-1; abundance: -; d_gene: -; CDR3nt: TGTGCCAGCAGTGAATTATTGGGGGCGGTCTACGAGCAGTACTTC; CDR3aa: CASSELLGAVYEQYF
j_gene: TRBJ2-7; v_gene: TRBV19; abundance: -; d_gene: TRBD2; CDR3nt: TGTGCCAGTAGTATAAGGGGGACTAGCGGGCCATCGGGGGACTACGAGCAGTACTTC; CDR3aa: CASSIRGTSGPSGDYEQYF
j_gene: TRBJ1-1; v_gene: TRBV7-9; abundance: once; d_gene: -; CDR3nt: TGTGCCAGCAGCCTAGGGAGTGGGTCAAGAACTGAAGCTTTCTTT; CDR3aa: CASSLGSGSRTEAFF